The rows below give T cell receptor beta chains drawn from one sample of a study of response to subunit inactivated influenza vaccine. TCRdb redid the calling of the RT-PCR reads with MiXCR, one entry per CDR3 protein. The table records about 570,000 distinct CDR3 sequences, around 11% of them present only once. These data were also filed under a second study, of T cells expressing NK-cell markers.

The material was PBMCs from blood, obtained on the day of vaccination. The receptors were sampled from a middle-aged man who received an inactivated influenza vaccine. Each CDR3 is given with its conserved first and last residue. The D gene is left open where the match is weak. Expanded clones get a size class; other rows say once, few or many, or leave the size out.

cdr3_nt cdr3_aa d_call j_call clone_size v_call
TGTGCCAGCAGTTTTGGGACTAGCGGGGAAACAGATACGCAGTATTTT CASSFGTSGETDTQYF TRBD2 TRBJ2-3 many TRBV28
TGTGCCAGCAGCTTAGCGCTCTCGGGGGGAGGCGGCTACACCTTC CASSLALSGGGGYTF - TRBJ1-2 few TRBV7-6
TGTGCCAGCAGCTTAGTACTGACTAGCGGGAGAGGGCCCACAGATACGCAGTATTTT CASSLVLTSGRGPTDTQYF TRBD2 TRBJ2-3 few TRBV11-1
TGTGCCAGCAGCTCCGGGACAGGGGGGCTTGGGGAGACCCAGTACTTC CASSSGTGGLGETQYF TRBD1 TRBJ2-5 few TRBV7-2
TGCAGTGCTAGACGCGGGACTTCCGGGGAGCTGTTTTTT CSARRGTSGELFF - TRBJ2-2 - TRBV20-1
TGTGCCAGCAGCTTAGATTTTATGGATGAGCAGTTCTTC CASSLDFMDEQFF - TRBJ2-1 - TRBV11-2
TGTGCCAGCATCGAACGTCTAGCGGGGGGTTTCTTC CASIERLAGGFF TRBD2 TRBJ2-1 - TRBV2
TGCGCCAGCAGCCAAGGACAGCGAGCTATCTATGGCTACACCTTC CASSQGQRAIYGYTF - TRBJ1-2 - TRBV5-1
TGTGCCAGCAGTACAGGGGTCTACAATGAGCAGTTCTTC CASSTGVYNEQFF TRBD1 TRBJ2-1 - TRBV6-6
TGTGCCAGCAGCCCCGGGCCGGGAGGGCTCAATGAGCAGTTCTTC CASSPGPGGLNEQFF TRBD2 TRBJ2-1 - TRBV12-3/TRBV12-4
TGCAGTGCAGGGGACCACAGGGTCCTTACCGGGGAGCTGTTTTTT CSAGDHRVLTGELFF - TRBJ2-2 - TRBV20-1
TGCAGTGCTAGAGAGAGCATTTCCTATGGCTACACCTTC CSARESISYGYTF - TRBJ1-2 - TRBV20-1
TGTGCCATCAGTGAGAGGAGTCCAATGAACACTGAAGCTTTCTTT CAISERSPMNTEAFF - TRBJ1-1 few TRBV10-3
TGCGCCAGCAGCGTTTTGACTAGCGGGGGCTTCAATGAGCAGTTCTTC CASSVLTSGGFNEQFF TRBD2 TRBJ2-1 few TRBV5-1
TGTGCCATCAGTGGGAGGGAGGGGGCCAACGTCCTGACTTTC CAISGREGANVLTF - TRBJ2-6 few TRBV10-3